This T cell receptor beta chain stems from a study of blood T cell repertoires in COVID-19. Study-wide background: From the United States, Italy and Spain came samples of acute and convalescent COVID-19. PBMCs, B-cell-depleted T cells, or T cells were the source of the cDNA or gDNA that made up the material.

Deletions cut 0 bases from V and 3 bases from J, with 4 bases between. Germline lookup yields CDR1 SGDLS and CDR2 YYNGEE. The CDR3 contains 13 residues. Per the authors' pipeline: From reference gene primer amplification, estimates of nucleated cell counts were derived. Repertoires were generated with immunoSEQ multiplex PCR, while TCRdb's copy carries only in-frame clones and drops some. That table supplies the V and J calls and clone size; D and trimming were determined from the DNA. The sample has roughly 68,000 clones, around 88% seen once. The clonotype originates from a woman aged 70-85 years with acute or convalescent COVID-19. This rearrangement joins TRBV9 to TRBJ1-3; D uncertain. The source material was peripheral blood. CDR3: CASSVGSGNTIYF. The CDR3 DNA follows: TGTGCCAGCAGCGTAGGGAGTGGAAACACCATATATTTT.